The rows below give T cell receptor beta chains drawn from one sample of a study of T cell responses to AZD1222 COVID-19 vaccine. Here immunoSEQ multiplex PCR was the method, and the copy in TCRdb shows in-frame clones only, minus some. This sample carries 90,000 or so clones, about 86% of them seen once, and the ten largest clones take about 8%. The specimen was peripheral blood, collected on day 0 of AZD1222 vaccination. Receptors originate from an adult in good health. The CDR3 runs from the conserved cysteine through the conserved F or W. D genes are given only for firm matches. A row's size may be missing; if present it is once, few, many or a size class.

cdr3_nt: TGTGCCAGCAGCGTAGGCTACCTCTCCTACGAGCAGTACTTC; cdr3_aa: CASSVGYLSYEQYF; clone_size: .; v_call: TRBV9; j_call: TRBJ2-7; d_call: .
cdr3_nt: TGTGCCAGTACGACCCGGCAGGGGGGTGAAGACACTGAAGCTTTCTTT; cdr3_aa: CASTTRQGGEDTEAFF; clone_size: .; v_call: TRBV19; j_call: TRBJ1-1; d_call: TRBD1
cdr3_nt: TGTGCCAGCAGCACGGGACAGGGTAATAATTCACCCCTCCACTTT; cdr3_aa: CASSTGQGNNSPLHF; clone_size: few; v_call: TRBV4-2; j_call: TRBJ1-6; d_call: TRBD1
cdr3_nt: TGTGCCAGCAGTCGACAGGGGAATAGAGAGACCCAGTACTTC; cdr3_aa: CASSRQGNRETQYF; clone_size: few; v_call: TRBV28; j_call: TRBJ2-5; d_call: TRBD1
cdr3_nt: TGTGCCAGCAGTCCCGCGGACAGGGGGGTTAATTCACCCCTCCACTTT; cdr3_aa: CASSPADRGVNSPLHF; clone_size: .; v_call: TRBV28; j_call: TRBJ1-6; d_call: TRBD1
cdr3_nt: TGTGCCAGCGGTCTTTATGGCTACACCTTC; cdr3_aa: CASGLYGYTF; clone_size: .; v_call: TRBV28; j_call: TRBJ1-2; d_call: .
cdr3_nt: TGCAGCGTTGACTGGGCTGGGGGAGACTATGGCTACACCTTC; cdr3_aa: CSVDWAGGDYGYTF; clone_size: .; v_call: TRBV29-1; j_call: TRBJ1-2; d_call: .
cdr3_nt: TGTGCCAGCTCACCACCTGTAGGGAATTCACCCCTCCACTTT; cdr3_aa: CASSPPVGNSPLHF; clone_size: .; v_call: TRBV18; j_call: TRBJ1-6; d_call: .
cdr3_nt: TGTGCCAGCAGCACCCGAGACAGTAATATCCATGAGCAGTTCTTC; cdr3_aa: CASSTRDSNIHEQFF; clone_size: .; v_call: TRBV11-3; j_call: TRBJ2-1; d_call: .
cdr3_nt: TGTGCCAGCAGCGCAAAAAGGGATTCCAGGGAAGAGGGGAACACTGAAGCTTTCTTT; cdr3_aa: CASSAKRDSREEGNTEAFF; clone_size: .; v_call: TRBV21-1; j_call: TRBJ1-1; d_call: .
cdr3_nt: TGTGCCAGCAGCTTAGGGGACAGCTCCTACGAGCAGTACTTC; cdr3_aa: CASSLGDSSYEQYF; clone_size: .; v_call: TRBV7-9; j_call: TRBJ2-7; d_call: TRBD1
cdr3_nt: TGTGCCAGCAGTCCTATATGGGGACTAGCGGGAAGAACAGATACGCAGTATTTT; cdr3_aa: CASSPIWGLAGRTDTQYF; clone_size: .; v_call: TRBV28; j_call: TRBJ2-3; d_call: TRBD2
cdr3_nt: TGTGCCATCAGTGACTCAAGCTCCTACAATGAGCAGTTCTTC; cdr3_aa: CAISDSSSYNEQFF; clone_size: once; v_call: TRBV10-3; j_call: TRBJ2-1; d_call: .
cdr3_nt: TGTGCCAGCAGCTTACCCGGACAGGGGCCTAACGAGCAGTACTTC; cdr3_aa: CASSLPGQGPNEQYF; clone_size: .; v_call: TRBV11-3; j_call: TRBJ2-7; d_call: TRBD1
cdr3_nt: TGTGCCAGCAGCTTATCCGGGACTAGCGGATCCTACGAGCAGTACTTC; cdr3_aa: CASSLSGTSGSYEQYF; clone_size: .; v_call: TRBV7-2; j_call: TRBJ2-7; d_call: TRBD2
cdr3_nt: TGTGCCAGCAGTGAATTACTAGCGGCGGGGTTCTTC; cdr3_aa: CASSELLAAGFF; clone_size: .; v_call: TRBV6-1; j_call: TRBJ2-1; d_call: TRBD2
cdr3_nt: TGCGCCAGCAGCTTCGACAGGGGCAATGAAAAACTGTTTTTT; cdr3_aa: CASSFDRGNEKLFF; clone_size: few; v_call: TRBV5-1; j_call: TRBJ1-4; d_call: TRBD1
cdr3_nt: TGTGCCAGCAGCACACAGGGGAGTAAGGGCTACACCTTC; cdr3_aa: CASSTQGSKGYTF; clone_size: .; v_call: TRBV28; j_call: TRBJ1-2; d_call: TRBD1
cdr3_nt: TGCGCCAGCAGCTTGGGGCCAGGGGCCCAGACCGAGCAGTACTTC; cdr3_aa: CASSLGPGAQTEQYF; clone_size: .; v_call: TRBV5-1; j_call: TRBJ2-7; d_call: .
cdr3_nt: TGTGCCAGTAGTATAGTTGGGACAGGGTTCACTGAAGCTTTCTTT; cdr3_aa: CASSIVGTGFTEAFF; clone_size: .; v_call: TRBV19; j_call: TRBJ1-1; d_call: TRBD1
cdr3_nt: TGTGCCAGCAGTTCCGTTAACTATGGCTACACCTTC; cdr3_aa: CASSSVNYGYTF; clone_size: .; v_call: TRBV28; j_call: TRBJ1-2; d_call: .
cdr3_nt: TGTGCCAGCAGTTGGACAGGGGATTCTGGAGATACGCAGTATTTT; cdr3_aa: CASSWTGDSGDTQYF; clone_size: .; v_call: TRBV27; j_call: TRBJ2-3; d_call: TRBD1
cdr3_nt: TGTGCAGGGATTAACTATGGCTACACCTTC; cdr3_aa: CAGINYGYTF; clone_size: .; v_call: TRBV30; j_call: TRBJ1-2; d_call: .
cdr3_nt: TGTGCCAGTAGACCCCAGGGAAACACTGAAGCTTTCTTT; cdr3_aa: CASRPQGNTEAFF; clone_size: .; v_call: TRBV19; j_call: TRBJ1-1; d_call: .
cdr3_nt: TGTGCCAGCAGCCAGCTCACGCGGGCTAGCGGGAGGGCAGTAACCGGGGAGCTGTTTTTT; cdr3_aa: CASSQLTRASGRAVTGELFF; clone_size: .; v_call: TRBV14; j_call: TRBJ2-2; d_call: TRBD2
cdr3_nt: TGTGCCAGCATCTCCAGGGATGTTTCCGACACTGAAGCTTTCTTT; cdr3_aa: CASISRDVSDTEAFF; clone_size: .; v_call: TRBV5-5; j_call: TRBJ1-1; d_call: .
cdr3_nt: TGTGCCAGCAGGGACACGGGCAGAAACACCATATATTTT; cdr3_aa: CASRDTGRNTIYF; clone_size: .; v_call: TRBV12-3/TRBV12-4; j_call: TRBJ1-3; d_call: .
cdr3_nt: TGTGCCACCAAAAGACCGGAGAACACTGAAGCTTTCTTT; cdr3_aa: CATKRPENTEAFF; clone_size: few; v_call: TRBV28; j_call: TRBJ1-1; d_call: .
cdr3_nt: TGCGCCAGCAGCCAAGTCGGCAGGGCCCCCGAGCAGTACTTC; cdr3_aa: CASSQVGRAPEQYF; clone_size: .; v_call: TRBV4-1; j_call: TRBJ2-7; d_call: .
cdr3_nt: TGTGCCAGCAGTTTTCGGCAGGGCTATGGCTACACCTTC; cdr3_aa: CASSFRQGYGYTF; clone_size: .; v_call: TRBV12-3/TRBV12-4; j_call: TRBJ1-2; d_call: .
cdr3_nt: TGCGCCAGCAGTGAGTCGAACGCTCGCCCCCAGGATACGCAGTATTTT; cdr3_aa: CASSESNARPQDTQYF; clone_size: .; v_call: TRBV10-2; j_call: TRBJ2-3; d_call: .
cdr3_nt: TGTGCCAGCAGCTTAGACAGGGCTCAGCCCCAGCATTTT; cdr3_aa: CASSLDRAQPQHF; clone_size: .; v_call: TRBV5-6; j_call: TRBJ1-5; d_call: TRBD1
cdr3_nt: TGTGCCAGCAGCTTAAGGACTGTGTCGGGGACCCAGTACTTC; cdr3_aa: CASSLRTVSGTQYF; clone_size: few; v_call: TRBV11-3; j_call: TRBJ2-5; d_call: .
cdr3_nt: TGTGCCAGCAGTTCTCCCTACGAGCAGTACTTC; cdr3_aa: CASSSPYEQYF; clone_size: .; v_call: TRBV7-9; j_call: TRBJ2-7; d_call: .
cdr3_nt: TGTGCCAGCAGCTTAGTCGGGGTGACGCCCCAGCATTTT; cdr3_aa: CASSLVGVTPQHF; clone_size: .; v_call: TRBV7-2; j_call: TRBJ1-5; d_call: .
cdr3_nt: TGTGCCAGCAGCGGGGGGACAGGAAGGAGTCAGCCCCAGCATTTT; cdr3_aa: CASSGGTGRSQPQHF; clone_size: .; v_call: TRBV5-5; j_call: TRBJ1-5; d_call: TRBD1
cdr3_nt: TGTGCCAGCAGCCGCCAACGGGACAGCTATGGCTACACCTTC; cdr3_aa: CASSRQRDSYGYTF; clone_size: .; v_call: TRBV3-1/TRBV3-2; j_call: TRBJ1-2; d_call: TRBD1
cdr3_nt: TGTGCCAGCAGCTTAGAGTTGACGGGTCGGAGGAACACTGAAGCTTTCTTT; cdr3_aa: CASSLELTGRRNTEAFF; clone_size: .; v_call: TRBV11-2; j_call: TRBJ1-1; d_call: .
cdr3_nt: TGTGCCATCAGTGGCGGGAGCCATGAGCAGTTCTTC; cdr3_aa: CAISGGSHEQFF; clone_size: .; v_call: TRBV10-3; j_call: TRBJ2-1; d_call: TRBD2
cdr3_nt: TGTGCCAGCAGCGTAGAGATCTATTCACCCCTCCACTTT; cdr3_aa: CASSVEIYSPLHF; clone_size: .; v_call: TRBV9; j_call: TRBJ1-6; d_call: .
cdr3_nt: TGTGCCAGCAGTTTAGTAGCGGACAATGAGCAGTTCTTC; cdr3_aa: CASSLVADNEQFF; clone_size: .; v_call: TRBV12-3/TRBV12-4; j_call: TRBJ2-1; d_call: .
cdr3_nt: TGTGCCAGCAGTCAGACAGGCTCCGGTACGCAGTATTTT; cdr3_aa: CASSQTGSGTQYF; clone_size: .; v_call: TRBV6-6; j_call: TRBJ2-3; d_call: .
cdr3_nt: TGTGCCAGTAGTGCGGGACGGCGCTCTGGGGCCAACGTCCTGACTTTC; cdr3_aa: CASSAGRRSGANVLTF; clone_size: .; v_call: TRBV19; j_call: TRBJ2-6; d_call: .
cdr3_nt: TGTGCCAGCAGTTTGACAGCTTTCGGGGAAAAACTGTTTTTT; cdr3_aa: CASSLTAFGEKLFF; clone_size: .; v_call: TRBV28; j_call: TRBJ1-4; d_call: .
cdr3_nt: TGTGCCAGCATGGGTTATGGCAGGAGGGGCACTGAAGCTTTCTTT; cdr3_aa: CASMGYGRRGTEAFF; clone_size: .; v_call: TRBV2; j_call: TRBJ1-1; d_call: .
cdr3_nt: TGTGCCAGCTCACCTTCAGGGAATGGAGAAAAACTGTTTTTT; cdr3_aa: CASSPSGNGEKLFF; clone_size: .; v_call: TRBV18; j_call: TRBJ1-4; d_call: .
cdr3_nt: TGTGCCAGTCGCCGGCACTCCTACAATGAGCAGTTCTTC; cdr3_aa: CASRRHSYNEQFF; clone_size: .; v_call: TRBV25-1; j_call: TRBJ2-1; d_call: .
cdr3_nt: TGTGCCAGTACTCCTGGACACCGAAGGGCTAATGAAAAACTGTTTTTT; cdr3_aa: CASTPGHRRANEKLFF; clone_size: .; v_call: TRBV19; j_call: TRBJ1-4; d_call: .
cdr3_nt: TGTGCCAGCAGCTATACGATTGGCGGCGGAAACACAGATACGCAGTATTTT; cdr3_aa: CASSYTIGGGNTDTQYF; clone_size: .; v_call: TRBV7-9; j_call: TRBJ2-3; d_call: .
cdr3_nt: TGTGCCAGTAGATCCCTCCTAGCGGGAACCTACGAGCAGTACTTC; cdr3_aa: CASRSLLAGTYEQYF; clone_size: .; v_call: TRBV19; j_call: TRBJ2-7; d_call: TRBD2
cdr3_nt: TGTGCCAGTAGTACACAGGGGAATCAGCCCCAGCATTTT; cdr3_aa: CASSTQGNQPQHF; clone_size: .; v_call: TRBV19; j_call: TRBJ1-5; d_call: TRBD1
cdr3_nt: TGTGCCAGCAGAACCGACAGCCTAGCTAACTATGGCTACACCTTC; cdr3_aa: CASRTDSLANYGYTF; clone_size: .; v_call: TRBV27; j_call: TRBJ1-2; d_call: .
cdr3_nt: TGTGCCAGCTCGCGGGAGGGCGGTTACGAGCAGTACTTC; cdr3_aa: CASSREGGYEQYF; clone_size: .; v_call: TRBV7-3; j_call: TRBJ2-7; d_call: TRBD2
cdr3_nt: TGTGCCAGCAGCTTAGGCGACCCCTCAACCGCGCATTCACCCCTCCACTTT; cdr3_aa: CASSLGDPSTAHSPLHF; clone_size: .; v_call: TRBV11-3; j_call: TRBJ1-6; d_call: .
cdr3_nt: TGTGCCAGCAGTTACTCAGGGACAGGGGACACTGAAGCTTTCTTT; cdr3_aa: CASSYSGTGDTEAFF; clone_size: .; v_call: TRBV6-5; j_call: TRBJ1-1; d_call: TRBD1
cdr3_nt: TGTGCCAGCAGTTTAAATGGGGGCGCCTCCGCTAACTATGGCTACACCTTC; cdr3_aa: CASSLNGGASANYGYTF; clone_size: .; v_call: TRBV27; j_call: TRBJ1-2; d_call: .
cdr3_nt: TGTGCCAGCAGCTTAGATCACACCCCCAACTATGGCTACACCTTC; cdr3_aa: CASSLDHTPNYGYTF; clone_size: .; v_call: TRBV7-2; j_call: TRBJ1-2; d_call: .